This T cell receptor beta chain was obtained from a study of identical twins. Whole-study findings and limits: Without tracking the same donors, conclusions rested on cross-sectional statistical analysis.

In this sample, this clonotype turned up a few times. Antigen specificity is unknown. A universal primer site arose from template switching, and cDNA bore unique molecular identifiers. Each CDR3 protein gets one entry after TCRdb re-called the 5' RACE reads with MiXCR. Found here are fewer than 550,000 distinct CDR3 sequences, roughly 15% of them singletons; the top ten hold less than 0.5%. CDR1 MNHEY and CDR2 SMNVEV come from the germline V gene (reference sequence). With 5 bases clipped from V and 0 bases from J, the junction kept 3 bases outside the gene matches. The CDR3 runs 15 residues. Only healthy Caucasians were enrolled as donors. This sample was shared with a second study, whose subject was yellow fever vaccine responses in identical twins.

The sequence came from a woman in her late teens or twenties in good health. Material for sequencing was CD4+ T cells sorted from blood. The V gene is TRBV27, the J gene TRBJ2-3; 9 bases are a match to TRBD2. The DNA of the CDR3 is TGTGCCAGCAGTGTTAGCGGGGGTAGCACAGATACGCAGTATTTT. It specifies CASSVSGGSTDTQYF.